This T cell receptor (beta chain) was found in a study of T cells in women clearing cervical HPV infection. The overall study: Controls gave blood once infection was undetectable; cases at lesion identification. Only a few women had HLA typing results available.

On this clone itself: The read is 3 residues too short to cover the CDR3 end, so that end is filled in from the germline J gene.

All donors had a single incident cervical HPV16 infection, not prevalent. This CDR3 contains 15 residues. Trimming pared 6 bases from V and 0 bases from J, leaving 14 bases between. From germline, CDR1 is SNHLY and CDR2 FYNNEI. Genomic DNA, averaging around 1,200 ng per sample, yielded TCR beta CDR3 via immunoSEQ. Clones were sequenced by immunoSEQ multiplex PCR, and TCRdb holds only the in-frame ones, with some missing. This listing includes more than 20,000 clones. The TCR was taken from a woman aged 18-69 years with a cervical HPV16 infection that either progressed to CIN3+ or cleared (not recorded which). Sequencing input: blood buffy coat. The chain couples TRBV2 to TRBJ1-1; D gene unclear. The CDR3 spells CASSQSNFMNTEAFF. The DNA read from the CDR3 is TGTGCCAGCAGCCAGAGTAATTTCATGAACACTGAA.